The present entry profiles one TCR beta chain with its context. CDR1 KGHSH and CDR2 LQKENI come from the germline V gene. The CDR3 totals 15 residues. Trimming removed 3 bases from V and 4 bases from J; junction bases left unmatched: 7. The data stem from a study of blood T cell repertoires in COVID-19. Turning to the study itself: The study drew acute and convalescent COVID-19 samples from the United States, Italy and Spain. Sample material is recorded as cDNA or gDNA derived from T cells, B-cell-depleted T cells, or PBMCs.

Data came from immunoSEQ multiplex PCR; TCRdb stores just in-frame clones and leaves some out. Counted here are some 120,000 clones, roughly nine tenths occurring once; the ten biggest clones make up 1.8%. Sequences were obtained from peripheral blood. The origin of this receptor is a human donor with active COVID-19. The donor label of this sample is uncertain. This chain uses TRBV18 with TRBJ2-7; TRBD1 matches 9 bases. The DNA of the CDR3 is TGTGCCAGCTCACCCAAACAGGGGGCAGGATACGAGCAGTACTTC. Residues: CASSPKQGAGYEQYF.